This record concerns one T cell receptor beta chain sequence. Methods used by the authors: Amplification of reference gene primers provided the estimated nucleated cell counts. The data were produced by immunoSEQ multiplex PCR, yet TCRdb's version contains in-frame clones alone and is incomplete. For V, J and clone size, that table is used; D and trimming come from the DNA. The data contain some 150,000 clones, around 83% of them singletons. The data were taken from a study of blood T cell repertoires in COVID-19. Study-level background: Acute and convalescent COVID-19 specimens originated in the United States, Italy and Spain. The cDNA or gDNA used as material had been derived from T cells, B-cell-depleted T cells, or PBMCs.

The length of the CDR3 is 16 residues. Trimming took 0 bases from V and 4 from J; bases not matched to a gene: 5. Germline V CDR1 and CDR2: SGHTA, FQGTGA. Source material: peripheral blood. The sequence was collected from a man aged 35 to 55 with acute or convalescent COVID-19. V gene TRBV7-3 combines with J gene TRBJ2-3; 9 bases are shared with TRBD2. Here the CDR3 reads CASSLTSGGFADTQYF. Here the CDR3 DNA reads TGTGCCAGCAGCTTAACTAGCGGGGGTTTCGCAGATACGCAGTATTTT.